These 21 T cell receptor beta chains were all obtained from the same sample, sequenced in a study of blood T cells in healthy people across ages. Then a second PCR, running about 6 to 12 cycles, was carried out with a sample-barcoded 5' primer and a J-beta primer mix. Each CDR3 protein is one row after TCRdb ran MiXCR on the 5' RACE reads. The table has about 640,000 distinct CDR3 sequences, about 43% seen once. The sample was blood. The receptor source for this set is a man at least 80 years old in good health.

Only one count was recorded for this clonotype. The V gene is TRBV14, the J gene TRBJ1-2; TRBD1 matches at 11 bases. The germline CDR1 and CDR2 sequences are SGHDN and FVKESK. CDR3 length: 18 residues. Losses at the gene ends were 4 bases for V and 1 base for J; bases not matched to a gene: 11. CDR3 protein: CASSPDRDRGWSNYGYTF. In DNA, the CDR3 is TGTGCCAGCAGCCCCGACCGGGACAGGGGGTGGAGTAACTATGGCTACACCTTC. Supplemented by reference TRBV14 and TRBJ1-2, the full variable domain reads EAGVTQFPSHSVIEKGQTVTLRCDPISGHDNLYWYRRVMGKEIKFLLHFVKESKQDESGMPNNRFLAERTGGTYSTLKVQPAELEDSGVYFCASSPDRDRGWSNYGYTFGSGTRLTVV.

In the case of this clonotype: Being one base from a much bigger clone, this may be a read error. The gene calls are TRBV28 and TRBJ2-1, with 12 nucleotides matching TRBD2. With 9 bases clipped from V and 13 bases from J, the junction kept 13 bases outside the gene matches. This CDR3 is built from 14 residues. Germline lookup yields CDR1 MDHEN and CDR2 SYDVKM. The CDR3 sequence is CASGGLAGKETQFF. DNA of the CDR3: TGTGCCAGTGGAGGACTAGCGGGAAAAGAGACCCAGTTCTTC. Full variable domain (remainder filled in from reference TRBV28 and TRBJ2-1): DVKVTQSSRYLVKRTGEKVFLECVQDMDHENMFWYRQDPGLGLRLIYFSYDVKMKEKGDIPEGYSVSREKKERFSLILESASTNQTSMYLCASGGLAGKETQFFGPGTRLTVL.

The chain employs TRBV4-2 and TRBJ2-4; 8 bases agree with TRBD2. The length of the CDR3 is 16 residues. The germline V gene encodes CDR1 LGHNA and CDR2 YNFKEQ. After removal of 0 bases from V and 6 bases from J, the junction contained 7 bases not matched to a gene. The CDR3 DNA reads TGTGCCAGCAGCCAAGATTGGGGGACTAGAGGAAACATTCAGTACTTC. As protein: CASSQDWGTRGNIQYF.

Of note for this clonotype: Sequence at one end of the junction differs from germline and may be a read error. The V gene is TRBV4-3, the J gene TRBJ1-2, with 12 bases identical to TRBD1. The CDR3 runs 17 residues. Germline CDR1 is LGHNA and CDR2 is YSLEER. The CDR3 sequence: CASGHVGTGGDDYGYTF. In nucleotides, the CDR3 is TGCGCCAGCGGCCACGTCGGGACAGGGGGCGACGACTATGGCTACACCTTC.

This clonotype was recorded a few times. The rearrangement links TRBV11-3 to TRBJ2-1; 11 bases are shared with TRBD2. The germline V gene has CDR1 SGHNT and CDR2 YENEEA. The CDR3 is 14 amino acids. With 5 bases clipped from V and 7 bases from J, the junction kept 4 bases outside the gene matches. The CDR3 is CASSRLAGQNEQFF. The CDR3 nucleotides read TGTGCCAGCAGCCGACTAGCGGGGCAGAATGAGCAGTTCTTC.

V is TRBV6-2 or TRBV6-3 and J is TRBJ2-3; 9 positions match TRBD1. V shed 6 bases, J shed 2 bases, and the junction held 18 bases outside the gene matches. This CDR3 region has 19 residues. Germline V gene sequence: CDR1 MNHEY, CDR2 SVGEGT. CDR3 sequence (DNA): TGTGCCAGCAGAAGAGACAGGGGGACAACCCCAATCCCCACAGATACGCAGTATTTT. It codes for CASRRDRGTTPIPTDTQYF.

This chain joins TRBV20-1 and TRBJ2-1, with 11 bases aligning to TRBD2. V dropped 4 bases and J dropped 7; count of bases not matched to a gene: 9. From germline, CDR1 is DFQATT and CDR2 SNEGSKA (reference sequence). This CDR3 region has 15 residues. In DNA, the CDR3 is TGCAGTGCTACCGGGTCGCCTAGCGGGGGGAATGAGCAGTTCTTC. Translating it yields CSATGSPSGGNEQFF.

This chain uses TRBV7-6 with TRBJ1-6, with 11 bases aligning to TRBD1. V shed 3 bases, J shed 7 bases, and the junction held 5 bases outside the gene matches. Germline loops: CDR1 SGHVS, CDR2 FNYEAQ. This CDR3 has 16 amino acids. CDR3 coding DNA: TGTGCCAGCAGCTTGGGCAGGACAGGGGGCAATTCACCCCTCCACTTT. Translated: CASSLGRTGGNSPLHF.

CDR3 bases: TGTGCCAGCAGTGTCGATCAGCCCCAGCATTTT. It specifies CASSVDQPQHF. The chain is built from TRBV6-6 and TRBJ1-5; D is undetermined. Germline assignment: CDR1 MNHNY and CDR2 SVGAGI (reference sequence). The germline V and J ends were trimmed by 5 bases and 5 bases, with 4 bases remaining between them. The CDR3 has 11 residues.

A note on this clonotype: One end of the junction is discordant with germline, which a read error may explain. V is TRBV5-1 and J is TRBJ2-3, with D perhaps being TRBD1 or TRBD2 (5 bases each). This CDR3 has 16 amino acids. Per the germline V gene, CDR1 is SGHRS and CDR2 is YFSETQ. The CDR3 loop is CASSSGRGPSTDTRYF. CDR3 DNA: TGCGCCAGCAGCTCTGGACGGGGACCTAGCACAGATACGCGGTATTTT.

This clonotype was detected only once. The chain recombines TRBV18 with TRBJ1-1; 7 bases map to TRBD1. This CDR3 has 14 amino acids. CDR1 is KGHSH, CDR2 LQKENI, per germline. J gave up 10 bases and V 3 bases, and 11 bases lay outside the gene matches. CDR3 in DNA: TGTGCCAGCTCACCTACAGGGGCCCCCGAGGGAGCTTTCTTT. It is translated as CASSPTGAPEGAFF. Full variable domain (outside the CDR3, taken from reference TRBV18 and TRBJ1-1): NAGVMQNPRHLVRRRGQEARLRCSPMKGHSHVYWYRQLPEEGLKFMVYLQKENIIDESGMPKERFSAEFPKEGPSILRIQQVVRGDSAAYFCASSPTGAPEGAFFGQGTRLTVV.

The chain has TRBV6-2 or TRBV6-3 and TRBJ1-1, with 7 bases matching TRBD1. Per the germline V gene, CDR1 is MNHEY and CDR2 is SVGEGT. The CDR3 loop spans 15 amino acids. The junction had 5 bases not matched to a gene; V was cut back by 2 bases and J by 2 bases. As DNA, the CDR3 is TGTGCCAGCAGTTACCAGGGGGTCGGTAACACTGAAGCTTTCTTT. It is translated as CASSYQGVGNTEAFF.

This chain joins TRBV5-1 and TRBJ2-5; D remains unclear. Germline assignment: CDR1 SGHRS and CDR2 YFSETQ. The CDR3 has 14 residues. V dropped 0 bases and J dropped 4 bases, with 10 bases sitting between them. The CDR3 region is CASSLGVVGETQYF. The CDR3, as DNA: TGCGCCAGCAGCTTGGGGGTTGTTGGAGAGACCCAGTACTTC.

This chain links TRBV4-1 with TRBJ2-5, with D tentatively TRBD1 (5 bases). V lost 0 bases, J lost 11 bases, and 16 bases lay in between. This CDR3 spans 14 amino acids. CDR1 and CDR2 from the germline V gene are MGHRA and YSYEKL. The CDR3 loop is CASSQEQAYNEQYF. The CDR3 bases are TGCGCCAGCAGCCAAGAACAGGCCTACAATGAGCAGTACTTC.

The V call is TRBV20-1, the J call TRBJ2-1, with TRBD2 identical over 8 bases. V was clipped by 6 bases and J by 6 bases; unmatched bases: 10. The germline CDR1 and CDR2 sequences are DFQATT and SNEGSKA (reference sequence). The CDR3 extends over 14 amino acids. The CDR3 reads CSAPRGSGVNEQFF. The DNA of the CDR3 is TGCAGTGCACCGAGGGGTAGCGGGGTCAATGAGCAGTTCTTC.

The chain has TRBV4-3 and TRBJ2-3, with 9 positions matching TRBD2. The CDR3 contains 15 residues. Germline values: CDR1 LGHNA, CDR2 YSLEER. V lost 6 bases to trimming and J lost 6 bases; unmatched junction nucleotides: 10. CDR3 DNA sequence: TGCGCCAGCAGTCAGGCTAGCGGGATTTACGATACGCAGTATTTT. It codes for CASSQASGIYDTQYF.

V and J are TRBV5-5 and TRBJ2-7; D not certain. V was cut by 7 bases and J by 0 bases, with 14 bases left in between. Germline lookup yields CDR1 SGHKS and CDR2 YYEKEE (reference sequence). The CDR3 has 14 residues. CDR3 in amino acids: CASGSRANSYEQYF. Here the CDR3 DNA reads TGTGCCAGCGGATCCCGGGCTAACTCCTACGAGCAGTACTTC.

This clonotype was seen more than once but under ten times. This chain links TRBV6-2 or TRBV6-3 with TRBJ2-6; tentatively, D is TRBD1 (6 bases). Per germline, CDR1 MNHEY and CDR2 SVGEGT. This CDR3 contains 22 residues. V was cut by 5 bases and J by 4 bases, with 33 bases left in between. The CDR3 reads CASSPWSLRAQGDPPGANVLTF. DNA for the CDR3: TGTGCCAGCAGTCCCTGGTCCCTAAGGGCACAGGGTGACCCCCCAGGGGCCAACGTCCTGACTTTC.

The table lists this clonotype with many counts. CDR3 in DNA: TGCGCCAGCAGCTTGGTTGTTGGGCGGGAGACCCAGTACTTC. It yields the protein CASSLVVGRETQYF. The chain recombines TRBV5-1 with TRBJ2-5; unclear D gene. From germline, CDR1 is SGHRS and CDR2 YFSETQ. This CDR3 has 14 amino acids. The V end lost 0 bases, the J end lost 5 bases, and 11 bases lay between the germline ends.

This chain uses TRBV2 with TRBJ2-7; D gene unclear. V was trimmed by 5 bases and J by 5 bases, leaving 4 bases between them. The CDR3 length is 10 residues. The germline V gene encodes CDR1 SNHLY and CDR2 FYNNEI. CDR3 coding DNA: TGTGCCAGCAGTCGAAACGAGCAGTACTTC. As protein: CASSRNEQYF.

The CDR3, as DNA: TGCAGTGCTAGAGTACCGGGCACAGATACGCAGTATTTT. Its protein product is CSARVPGTDTQYF. The chain recombines TRBV20-1 with TRBJ2-3; D gene uncertain. V lost 1 base to trimming and J lost 1 base, with 6 bases between them. The CDR3 runs to 13 residues. Germline loops: CDR1 DFQATT, CDR2 SNEGSKA (reference sequence).